This T cell receptor beta chain stems from a study of CD8 T cells in Susac syndrome. Isolation of CD8+ and CD4+ T cells was performed negatively, whereas enrichment of TEMRA cells was done by FACS. With 6 bases clipped from V and 7 bases from J, the junction kept 8 bases outside the gene matches. Looked up from germline, CDR1 is SNHLY and CDR2 is FYNNEI. CDR3 length: 13 amino acids. Roughly 0.45 to 1 ug RNA was reverse transcribed with random hexamers. MiXCR, run by TCRdb on the immunoSEQ multiplex PCR reads, gives a single entry per CDR3 protein. The top ten hold about 0.1% of the sample, which has some 180,000 distinct CDR3 sequences, 90% to 95% seen once.

Sequencing was performed on CD4+ T cells from PBMCs. This sequence was found in a human donor with Susac syndrome. J is TRBJ1-1 and V is TRBV2; 7 bases line up with TRBD1. The DNA for the CDR3 is TGTGCCAGCAGAGTAAGGACAGGAGATGAAGCTTTCTTT. This codes for CASRVRTGDEAFF. Filled out from reference TRBV2 and TRBJ1-1, the complete variable domain reads EPEVTQTPSHQVTQMGQEVILRCVPISNHLYFYWYRQILGQKVEFLVSFYNNEISEKSEIFDDQFSVERPDGSNFTLKIRSTKLEDSAMYFCASRVRTGDEAFFGQGTRLTVV.